This TCR beta chain derives from a study of control samples from healthy donors and cancer patients. After removal of 8 bases from V and 8 bases from J, the junction contained 11 bases not matched to a gene. The CDR3 extends over 15 amino acids. CDR1 and CDR2 from the germline V gene are MDHEN and SYDVKM. Some clones are missing from TCRdb's copy, which holds only in-frame ones; the method was immunoSEQ multiplex PCR. The sample includes 84,000 or so clones, 91% seen only once; the top ten take 15% to 18%. The specimen sequenced was blood. This chain uses TRBV28 with TRBJ2-1; 11 positions agree with TRBD1. This receptor was identified in a man aged 25 to 45 in good health. The CDR3 bases are TGTGCCAGCTCACCGGGGACAGGGGGATTTTATGAGCAGTTCTTC. This gives the protein CASSPGTGGFYEQFF.